This T cell receptor beta chain comes out of a study of T cell changes during pregnancy in multiple sclerosis. Method: immunoSEQ multiplex PCR; TCRdb's copy keeps in-frame clones and lacks some. The repertoire holds about 55,000 clones, with approximately 94% as singletons. The CDR3 covers 14 residues. Trimming left V 8 bases short and J 1 base short, with 14 bases between. The germline CDR1 and CDR2 sequences are MNHEY and SMNVEV (reference sequence). Sequences were derived from CD8+ T cells from peripheral blood mononuclear cells, sampled in the third trimester of pregnancy. The V gene is TRBV27, the J gene TRBJ1-1; TRBD1 might be the D (5 bases). This receptor was taken from a female donor with multiple sclerosis, enrolled in a pregnancy study. In nucleotides, the CDR3 is TGTGCCAGCCACCAGGGCTTTGGGAACACTGAAGCTTTCTTT. Protein product: CASHQGFGNTEAFF.